Presented here are 23 T cell receptor beta chains from one specimen sequenced in a study of regulatory T cells in long-lasting Graves disease (dated by TCRdb to the early 2020s). Libraries were constructed by multiplex PCR. The data were produced on an Illumina HiSeq 4000. CDR3 regions were amplified by Arm-PCR with iRepertoire HTBI primers to construct TCR beta libraries. TCRdb ran its own pipeline on the public reads, namely fastp trimming at Q25 and MiXCR clone calling, and kept in-frame beta chains. Each CDR3 protein gets just one entry, which takes the most common genes and DNA from the rows behind it. Present in this sample are about 530,000 distinct CDR3 sequences, about 16% of which were seen just once. Roughly 25% of the sample comes from the top ten. The time point label corresponds to: newly diagnosed GD, antithyroid drugs for less than 3 months. For both TCR sequencing and RNA sequencing, RNA was extracted from PBMCs in TRIzol.

These data also formed part of another study, on T cells in Graves' hyperthyroidism and ophthalmopathy.

The sequenced sample was peripheral blood mononuclear cells (PBMCs), obtained at new diagnosis, from a patient treated with antithyroid drugs. These receptors were obtained from a woman aged 40-60 years with Graves disease. Donor details come from another sample of the same person, matched by shared clones.

This chain joins TRBV20-1 and TRBJ2-1; TRBD2 aligns across 12 bases. Germline V lookup: CDR1 DFQATT, CDR2 SNEGSKA (reference sequence). The CDR3 has 19 amino acids. Unmatched junction bases numbered 16, after V lost 3 bases and J lost 4 bases. In nucleotides, the CDR3 is TGCAGTGCTAGGGAGAGGGGGCTAGCGGGGGGGCGGTCGTACAATGAGCAGTTCTTC. Translation gives CSARERGLAGGRSYNEQFF.

The table lists this clonotype with a few counts. The chain links TRBV14 to TRBJ1-3, with unresolved D. The CDR3 extends over 14 amino acids. Per the germline V gene, CDR1 is SGHDN and CDR2 is FVKESK. The germline V and J ends were trimmed by 4 bases and 0 bases, with 7 bases remaining between them. CDR3 nucleotides: TGTGCCAGCAGCCCGGTCTTCTCTGGAAACACCATATATTTT. Amino acids: CASSPVFSGNTIYF. Drawing the rest from reference TRBV14 and TRBJ1-3, the complete variable domain is EAGVTQFPSHSVIEKGQTVTLRCDPISGHDNLYWYRRVMGKEIKFLLHFVKESKQDESGMPNNRFLAERTGGTYSTLKVQPAELEDSGVYFCASSPVFSGNTIYFGEGSWLTVV.

This clonotype was observed a handful of times. As DNA, the CDR3 is TGTGCCAGCAGTTTTGGCAGGGTCCACGAGCAGTACTTC. Translated, it gives CASSFGRVHEQYF. V usage is TRBV12-3 or TRBV12-4 and J usage is TRBJ2-7; D perhaps matches TRBD1 (5 bases). V lost 3 bases to trimming and J lost 5 bases, with 11 bases between them. CDR3 size: 13 residues.

Many counts were recorded for this clonotype. CDR3 protein: CASSFRQGYQPQHF. In DNA form, the CDR3 reads TGTGCCAGCAGTTTTCGGCAGGGGTATCAGCCCCAGCATTTT. V and J are TRBV28 and TRBJ1-5, with D tentatively TRBD1 (6 bases). Germline CDR1 and CDR2: MDHEN and SYDVKM. The CDR3 contains 14 residues. V shed 3 bases and J shed 5 bases, with 11 bases lying between them.

The sample holds many counts of this clonotype. This chain uses TRBV20-1 with TRBJ1-1; possibly TRBD1 for D (6 bases). CDR1 is DFQATT and CDR2 is SNEGSKA in the germline V gene (reference sequence). The CDR3 extends over 14 amino acids. Trimming pared 5 bases from V and 0 bases from J, leaving 13 bases between. CDR3 sequence reads: CSAEWGQVNTEAFF. CDR3 bases: TGCAGTGCTGAATGGGGGCAGGTGAACACTGAAGCTTTCTTT.

The chain recombines TRBV6-2 or TRBV6-3 with TRBJ1-6; tentative D call: TRBD1 (6 bases). Germline V gene sequence: CDR1 MNHEY, CDR2 SVGEGT. V was cut by 8 bases and J by 7 bases, with 15 bases left in between. The CDR3 is 14 residues long. CDR3 residues: CASSRQGLNSPLHF. CDR3 coding DNA: TGTGCCAGCTCCCGGCAGGGGCTAAATTCACCCCTCCACTTT.

This clonotype has at least ten counts. The CDR3 reads CASGLVLVGQRERGNQPQHF. The CDR3 DNA reads as TGTGCTAGTGGTTTGGTACTCGTGGGTCAGCGGGAGAGGGGCAATCAGCCCCAGCATTTT. The chain employs TRBV12-5 and TRBJ1-5; no definite D call. The germline V gene has CDR1 LGHNT and CDR2 FRNRAP. V shed 0 bases and J shed 2 bases, with 23 bases lying between them. CDR3 length: 20 amino acids.

This clonotype was seen more than once but under ten times. The CDR3, as DNA: TGCAGCGTTGCCAGGGGGCAAAGCGAGCAGTACTTC. It is translated as CSVARGQSEQYF. The rearrangement uses TRBV29-1 and TRBJ2-7; TRBD1 aligns across 8 bases. V was pared by 4 bases and J by 6 bases, with 5 bases of the junction left unmatched. There are 12 residues in the CDR3. CDR1 and CDR2 from the germline V gene are SQVTM and ANQGSEA.

The table lists this clonotype with a few counts. The rearrangement links TRBV12-3 or TRBV12-4 to TRBJ2-2, with D maybe TRBD2 (6 bases). The CDR3 has 15 amino acids. The V end was cut by 10 bases, the J end by 6 bases, with 21 bases between. The CDR3 coding sequence is TGTGCCAACGGGGTAGGAGGGCGAAGGGCCGGGGAGCTGTTTTTT. Its protein product is CANGVGGRRAGELFF.

The chain is built from TRBV5-1 and TRBJ2-1; tentatively, D is TRBD1 (5 bases). The CDR3 covers 17 residues. The V end was cut by 4 bases, the J end by 2 bases, with 19 bases between. Germline V gives CDR1 SGHRS, CDR2 YFSETQ. The CDR3 protein is CASSTPDTRNAYNEQFF. Written as DNA, the CDR3 is TGCGCCAGCAGCACCCCGGACACCCGTAACGCCTACAATGAGCAGTTCTTC.

Ten or more counts support this clonotype. The chain carries TRBV5-1 and TRBJ2-1, with 8 nucleotides matching TRBD2. Trimming removed 3 bases from V and 0 bases from J; junction bases left unmatched: 8. CDR3 length: 17 amino acids. Germline V gene data show CDR1 as SGHRS and CDR2 as YFSETQ. CDR3 sequence: CASSSHGGGVSYNEQFF. The CDR3, as DNA: TGCGCCAGCAGCTCCCACGGGGGGGGGGTCTCCTACAATGAGCAGTTCTTC.

The genes are TRBV30 and TRBJ2-7; D ambiguous. Per the germline V gene, CDR1 is GTSNPN and CDR2 is SVGIG (reference sequence). The CDR3 runs to 15 residues. The V end lost 0 bases, the J end lost 2 bases, and 14 bases lay between the germline ends. The CDR3 protein is CAWSVSGTGPYEQYF. In nucleotides, the CDR3 is TGTGCCTGGAGTGTATCTGGTACTGGGCCCTACGAGCAGTACTTC.

CDR3: CASSRIGQPRGNTGELFF. As DNA, the CDR3 is TGTGCCAGCAGCCGTATCGGACAGCCCAGGGGGAACACCGGGGAGCTGTTTTTT. The chain recombines TRBV11-2 with TRBJ2-2, with a weak D call TRBD1 (6 bases). This CDR3 region has 18 residues. Germline V CDR1 and CDR2: SGHAT, FQNNGV. Trimming cost V 5 bases and J 1 base, with 20 bases left between them.

For the CDR3, the DNA is TGTGCCAGTAGTCCTTGGACATCGATCTCTGGAAACACCATATATTTT. Amino acid sequence: CASSPWTSISGNTIYF. The chain carries TRBV19 and TRBJ1-3; possible D gene TRBD1, 5 bases. Per germline, CDR1 LNHDA and CDR2 SQIVND (reference sequence). The CDR3 loop spans 16 amino acids. Deletions cut 5 bases from V and 0 bases from J, with 14 bases between.

This clonotype has a handful of counts. The CDR3 sequence is CASSEGGIRDLLHF. The CDR3 bases are TGTGCCAGCAGTGAAGGAGGAATCCGGGATCTCCTCCACTTT. V is TRBV6-1 and J is TRBJ1-6; no firm D call. The CDR3 extends over 14 amino acids. Trimming removed 1 base at V and 15 bases at J, with 16 bases between. Looked up from germline, CDR1 is MNHNS and CDR2 is SASEGT.

This clonotype was detected ten times or more. The chain uses TRBV2 and TRBJ2-1; 12 bases match TRBD2. This CDR3 has 15 residues. Germline loops: CDR1 SNHLY, CDR2 FYNNEI. Trimming removed 6 bases from V and 6 bases from J; junction bases left unmatched: 6. Written as DNA, the CDR3 is TGTGCCAGCAGCCCCCCGGGACTAGCGGGCAATGAGCAGTTCTTC. Translated: CASSPPGLAGNEQFF.

This clonotype was detected ten times or more. A junction boundary mismatches the germline segment, possibly from a read error. J is TRBJ2-1 and V is TRBV5-1; 9 nucleotides align to TRBD2. The CDR3 contains 15 residues. The germline gives CDR1 SGHRS, CDR2 YFSETQ. CDR3 sequence (DNA): TGTGCCAGCAGCTTGCGGGGGGGCCGGGACAATGAGCAGTTCTTC. Translated, it gives CASSLRGGRDNEQFF.

This clonotype was picked up many times. The V and J genes are TRBV12-3 or TRBV12-4 and TRBJ1-1; D gene unclear. The V end was cut by 3 bases, the J end by 3 bases, with 11 bases between. The CDR3 totals 14 residues. As DNA, the CDR3 is TGTGCCAGCAGTTTCTGGGGAGTGGACACTGAAGCTTTCTTT. Amino acids: CASSFWGVDTEAFF.

This clonotype was counted only a few times. The rearrangement joins TRBV4-1 to TRBJ2-2; the D gene could be TRBD1 or TRBD2 (6 bases each). Trimming cost V 0 bases and J 2 bases, with 13 bases left between them. The length of the CDR3 is 17 residues. Germline V gene data show CDR1 as MGHRA and CDR2 as YSYEKL. The DNA for the CDR3 is TGCGCCAGCAGCCAAGATCGCGGGACAACCAACACCGGGGAGCTGTTTTTT. It is translated as CASSQDRGTTNTGELFF.

Ten or more counts support this clonotype. Compared with germline, one end of the junction differs, possibly owing to a read error. The chain employs TRBV4-1 and TRBJ2-1; 7 bases map to TRBD2. Per the germline V gene, CDR1 is MGHRA and CDR2 is YSYEKL. CDR3 length: 17 amino acids. The CDR3 coding sequence is TGCGCCAGCAGCCAGGGTAAAGCGGGGTTCAAATACAATGGGCAGTTCTTC. Translation gives CASSQGKAGFKYNGQFF.

Concerning this clonotype: Possible read error: a much larger clone is one base away. This rearrangement joins TRBV7-2 to TRBJ2-1; 11 bases are a match to TRBD2. The V segment lost 4 bases and the J segment 9 bases; nucleotides outside the gene matches: 11. Germline V gene lookup returns CDR1 SGHTA and CDR2 FQGNSA. The CDR3 covers 16 residues. CDR3 sequence reads: CASSSWISGGAAEQFF. In DNA form, the CDR3 reads TGTGCCAGCAGCTCATGGATTAGCGGGGGGGCCGCTGAGCAGTTCTTC.

The V and J genes are TRBV7-6 and TRBJ2-7; no clear D. CDR1 and CDR2 from the germline V gene are SGHVS and FNYEAQ. The CDR3 is made up of 14 amino acids. Trimming took 2 bases from V and 3 from J, leaving 11 bases between them. This CDR3 is CASSLSFRFYEQYF. The CDR3 DNA is TGTGCCAGCAGCTTAAGCTTTCGCTTCTACGAGCAGTACTTC.

This clonotype was counted only a few times. V usage is TRBV5-6 and J usage is TRBJ2-1; possibly TRBD2 for D (6 bases). The V and J ends lost 4 bases and 4 bases respectively, with 15 bases between them. This CDR3 spans 15 amino acids. The germline gives CDR1 SGHDT, CDR2 YYEEEE. CDR3 loop: CASSPETGDYNEQFF. The CDR3 nucleotides are TGTGCCAGCAGCCCCGAGACGGGGGATTACAATGAGCAGTTCTTC.